These 23 T cell receptor beta chains were all obtained from the same sample, sequenced in a study of CD8+CD57+ T cells in acquired aplastic anemia. Genomic DNA constituted the template upon which TCR beta VDJ and CDR3 profiling was performed. TCRdb re-called the reads through MiXCR, storing one row per CDR3 protein. The table has about 180,000 distinct CDR3 sequences, 50% to 65% seen once. Only patients with CD8+CD57+ cell expansion on flow cytometry were chosen for sequencing. The sequencing input was sorted CD4+, CD8+, or CD8+CD57+ T cells (not recorded which) from PBMCs. The receptors were gathered from a human donor with aplastic anemia.

The chain has TRBV9 and TRBJ2-3, with D perhaps matching TRBD2 (5 bases). Trimming took 4 bases from V and 2 from J, leaving 14 bases between them. Germline-derived CDR1 and CDR2 are SGDLS and YYNGEE. CDR3 size: 15 residues. CDR3 sequence (DNA): TGTGCCAGCAGCTTACTCCGGGGTTCCACAGATACGCAGTATTTT. Translation gives CASSLLRGSTDTQYF.

The chain combines TRBV20-1 with TRBJ1-6; D is perhaps TRBD1 (6 bases). V lost 0 bases and J lost 6, with 18 bases in between. The germline V gene has CDR1 DFQATT and CDR2 SNEGSKA (reference sequence). The CDR3 length is 17 residues. In DNA form, the CDR3 reads TGCAGTGCTAGAGAGTCGATAGGCCAGGGGAGTAATTCACCCCTCCACTTT. As protein: CSARESIGQGSNSPLHF.

The rearrangement joins TRBV7-9 to TRBJ2-7; 10 bases agree with TRBD2. The closer fit of TRBJ2-5 to the DNA end suggests the J call may be wrong. This CDR3 region has 20 residues. Germline V gene data show CDR1 as SEHNR and CDR2 as FQNEAQ (reference sequence). CDR3 residues: CASSSPHMASSGGFQETQYF. CDR3 sequence (DNA): TGTGCCAGCAGCTCTCCCCACATGGCGAGTAGCGGGGGGTTCCAGGAGACCCAGTACTTC.

As for this clonotype: At one boundary the junction diverges from the germline segment, which might be a read error. This chain joins TRBV20-1 and TRBJ1-2; possibly TRBD1 for D (6 bases). The CDR3 extends over 14 amino acids. Germline CDR1 and CDR2: DFQATT and SNEGSKA (reference sequence). CDR3 bases: TGCAGTGCTAGAGTCACAGGGTTGCGGCGCGGCTACCCCTTC. Its translation is CSARVTGLRRGYPF.

V is TRBV2 and J is TRBJ1-5; D not certain. CDR3 length: 14 residues. Germline V gives CDR1 SNHLY, CDR2 FYNNEI. V was trimmed by 2 bases and J by 1 base, leaving 6 bases between them. CDR3 loop: CASSESWSNQPQHF. For the CDR3, the DNA is TGTGCCAGCAGTGAATCGTGGAGCAATCAGCCCCAGCATTTT.

This chain connects TRBV4-1 to TRBJ1-6; 7 bases are a match to TRBD1. The CDR3 has 13 amino acids. V lost 1 base, J lost 12 bases, and 3 bases stayed unmatched. Germline values: CDR1 MGHRA, CDR2 YSYEKL. CDR3 loop: CASSQGQGRPLHF. CDR3 sequence (DNA): TGCGCCAGCAGCCAAGGACAGGGCCGACCCCTCCACTTT.

The chain links TRBV9 to TRBJ2-5; no reliable D call. V was trimmed by 0 bases and J by 5 bases, leaving 8 bases between them. The CDR3 consists of 13 residues. Germline loops: CDR1 SGDLS, CDR2 YYNGEE. The CDR3 reads CASSVDGLETQYF. CDR3 nucleotide sequence: TGTGCCAGCAGCGTAGATGGCTTGGAGACCCAGTACTTC. The full variable domain, rest sourced from reference TRBV9 and TRBJ2-5, is DSGVTQTPKHLITATGQRVTLRCSPRSGDLSVYWYQQSLDQGLQFLIQYYNGEERAKGNILERFSAQQFPDLHSELNLSSLELGDSALYFCASSVDGLETQYFGPGTRLLVL.

The chain links TRBV19 to TRBJ1-1; D not resolved. V was cut by 9 bases and J by 4 bases, with 9 bases left in between. Germline V gene sequence: CDR1 LNHDA, CDR2 SQIVND (reference sequence). CDR3 length: 11 residues. CDR3 region: CASQMRTEAFF. The CDR3 DNA is TGTGCCAGCCAGATGCGCACTGAAGCTTTCTTT.

The J gene is TRBJ2-1, the V gene TRBV29-1, with a weak D call TRBD1 (5 bases). In germline, CDR1 is SQVTM, CDR2 ANQGSEA. This CDR3 region has 11 residues. Trimming removed 8 bases from V and 4 bases from J, with 9 bases in between. The CDR3 DNA reads TGCAGCATGGGGCTTTACAATGAGCAGTTCTTC. It yields the protein CSMGLYNEQFF.

The chain joins TRBV7-9 to TRBJ1-2, with 8 bases fitting TRBD1. Per the germline V gene, CDR1 is SEHNR and CDR2 is FQNEAQ (reference sequence). The CDR3 spans 14 residues. V shed 6 bases, J shed 3 bases, and the junction held 6 bases outside the gene matches. The DNA of the CDR3 is TGTGCCAGCAGTCGGGACAGGTTCTACTATGGCTACACCTTC. It codes for CASSRDRFYYGYTF.

The chain carries TRBV29-1 and TRBJ2-2, with 8 positions matching TRBD1. The CDR3 totals 14 residues. From germline, CDR1 is SQVTM and CDR2 ANQGSEA. Trimming at V came to 3 bases and at J to 5 bases, leaving 5 bases not matched to a gene. CDR3 loop: CSVEGTGSTGELFF. In DNA form, the CDR3 reads TGCAGCGTTGAGGGGACAGGATCGACCGGGGAGCTGTTTTTT.

The chain uses TRBV2 and TRBJ2-3; D remains unclear. Trimming shortened V by 4 bases and J by 11 bases, and 10 bases separated the two germline ends. Per the germline V gene, CDR1 is SNHLY and CDR2 is FYNNEI. This CDR3 region has 11 residues. CDR3: CASSVERGQYF. The CDR3 nucleotides are TGTGCCAGCAGTGTAGAAAGAGGGCAGTATTTT.

The chain recombines TRBV15 with TRBJ1-2; possible D gene TRBD1, 6 bases. Looked up from germline, CDR1 is LNHNV and CDR2 is YYDKDF (reference sequence). Trimming removed 6 bases from V and 6 bases from J, with 17 bases in between. The CDR3 sequence is 14 residues long. Here the CDR3 DNA reads TGTGCCACCAGTGATGGGACGCAGGGGCATGGCTACACCTTC. Translation: CATSDGTQGHGYTF.

The V and J genes are TRBV7-9 and TRBJ1-2; D is possibly TRBD1 (6 bases). Germline V gives CDR1 SEHNR, CDR2 FQNEAQ (reference sequence). The CDR3 sequence is 13 residues long. The ends were cut back, 7 bases at V and 5 bases at J, with 14 bases in the middle. CDR3 sequence reads: CASTRQERYGYTF. Here the CDR3 DNA reads TGTGCCAGCACCCGACAGGAACGTTATGGCTACACCTTC.

Comments on this clonotype: Germline and junction disagree at one end, which may indicate a read error. The chain joins TRBV7-8 to TRBJ2-1; 11 bases map to TRBD2. Per the germline V gene, CDR1 is SGHVS and CDR2 is FQNEAQ. This CDR3 region has 16 residues. Here the CDR3 reads CTSSFRLAGSYNEQFF. The CDR3 region has the DNA TGTACCAGCAGCTTTCGACTAGCGGGATCCTACAATGAGCAGTTCTTC. The whole variable domain, remainder taken from reference TRBV7-8 and TRBJ2-1, is GAGVSQSPRYKVAKRGQDVALRCDPISGHVSLFWYQQALGQGPEFLTYFQNEAQLDKSGLPSDRFFAERPEGSVSTLKIQRTQQEDSAVYLCTSSFRLAGSYNEQFFGPGTRLTVL.

The chain joins TRBV10-3 to TRBJ1-2; D possibly corresponds to TRBD1 (5 bases). V gave up 6 bases and J gave up 7 bases, with 9 bases separating them. This CDR3 has 11 residues. Germline CDR1 and CDR2: ENHRY and SYGVKD. CDR3 sequence: CAIRQEGGYTF. CDR3 sequence (DNA): TGTGCCATCAGACAGGAGGGTGGCTACACCTTC.

J is TRBJ1-1 and V is TRBV5-1, with a possible D match to TRBD1 (5 bases). This CDR3 spans 15 amino acids. In germline, CDR1 is SGHRS, CDR2 YFSETQ. Between the trimmed V and J ends, which lost 1 base and 5 bases, there was a span of 15 bases. The CDR3 region has the DNA TGCGCCAGCAGCTTGAGCGAAGGAGGGGTTACTGAAGCTTTCTTT. It is translated as CASSLSEGGVTEAFF.

This clonotype was recorded many times. The gene calls are TRBV6-5 and TRBJ1-1; D unresolved. Looked up from germline, CDR1 is MNHEY and CDR2 is SVGAGI. The CDR3 has 15 residues. Trimming cost V 0 bases and J 1 base, with 9 bases left between them. The CDR3 DNA sequence: TGTGCCAGCAGTTACTCCCCGGGCACGAACACTGAAGCTTTCTTT. This codes for CASSYSPGTNTEAFF.

The chain couples TRBV27 to TRBJ2-3; no definite D call. The CDR3 loop spans 13 amino acids. V gave up 2 bases and J gave up 5 bases, with 8 bases separating them. From germline, CDR1 is MNHEY and CDR2 SMNVEV (reference sequence). The CDR3 coding sequence is TGTGCCAGCAGTTTACAGTCAAGAGATACGCAGTATTTT. Its protein product is CASSLQSRDTQYF.

With respect to this clonotype: A read error may explain this, as a much larger clone is one base away. This chain uses TRBV12-3 or TRBV12-4 with TRBJ1-5; 7 bases match TRBD1. The CDR3 spans 13 residues. CDR3: CASSRGGNRPQHF. The CDR3 nucleotides are TGTGCCAGCAGCAGGGGGGGCAATCGGCCCCAGCATTTT.

This clonotype was found many times. The CDR3 is CSARDHSGGSYEQYF. The CDR3 DNA sequence: TGCAGTGCTAGGGACCATAGCGGGGGCTCCTACGAGCAGTACTTC. The J gene is TRBJ2-7, the V gene TRBV20-1; TRBD2 matches at 9 bases. V lost 3 bases, J lost 0 bases, and 6 bases stayed unmatched. This CDR3 is 15 amino acids long. The germline gives CDR1 DFQATT, CDR2 SNEGSKA (reference sequence).

In its sample, this clonotype was seen many times. The chain combines TRBV6-1 with TRBJ1-5, with a weak D call TRBD1 (6 bases). The V gene's germline CDR1 is MNHNS and CDR2 SASEGT. The CDR3 spans 15 residues. V was clipped by 1 base and J by 5 bases, with 12 bases between them. CDR3 DNA: TGTGCCAGCAGTGAAGTAGTAGGGGGAGATCAGCCCCAGCATTTT. Its protein product is CASSEVVGGDQPQHF.

This clonotype was counted ten times or more. This sequence joins TRBV4-2 and TRBJ2-7; D may be TRBD2 (5 bases). Germline CDR1 LGHNA, CDR2 YNFKEQ. Trimming removed 0 bases at V and 0 bases at J, with 9 bases between. The CDR3 covers 15 residues. CDR3 DNA sequence: TGTGCCAGCAGCCAAGATCTTGGGAGCTCCTACGAGCAGTACTTC. It yields the protein CASSQDLGSSYEQYF.